This TCR beta chain was identified during a study of shared clonotypes between healthy human individuals. For the study at large: Donor composition was a couple of women and a few men, aged 18 to 49. Study conclusions and caveats: Clonotype sharing levels among donors were expected to vary with sequencing depth.

The naive CD8 population came from CD45RO-negative cells selected for CCR7, without terminally differentiated effector memory CD45RA+ cells. The donors, healthy adults who were HIV-negative, had experienced no recent acute infections or vaccinations. About this clone: Its target is unknown.

This table comes from immunoSEQ multiplex PCR, and its TCRdb copy is limited to in-frame clones, with some not included. Found here are more than 2 million clones, about 95% of them singletons; the top ten hold 0.85% to 1.3%. This CDR3 contains 15 residues. Germline V gives CDR1 WNHNN, CDR2 SYGVQD (reference sequence). V lost 2 bases and J 2 bases, leaving 12 bases between the germline ends. The receptor's source is a man aged 18 to 30 in good health. The sample consisted of naive CD8+ T cells sorted from blood. This chain links TRBV10-1 with TRBJ2-5; a possible D gene is TRBD2 (5 bases). CDR3 nucleotide sequence: TGCGCCAGCAGTGAGGTTTCGGACTTGCAAGAGACCCAGTACTTC. Translating it yields CASSEVSDLQETQYF.